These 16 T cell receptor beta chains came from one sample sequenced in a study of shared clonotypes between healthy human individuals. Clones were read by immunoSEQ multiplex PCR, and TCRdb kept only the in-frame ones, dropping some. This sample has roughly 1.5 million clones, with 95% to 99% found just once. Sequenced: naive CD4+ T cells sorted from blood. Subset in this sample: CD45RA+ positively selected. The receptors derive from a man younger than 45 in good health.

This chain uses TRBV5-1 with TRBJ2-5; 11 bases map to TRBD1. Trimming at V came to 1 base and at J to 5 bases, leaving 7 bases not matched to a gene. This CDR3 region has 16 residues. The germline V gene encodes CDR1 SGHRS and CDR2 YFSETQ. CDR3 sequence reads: CASSLQGQGVGETQYF. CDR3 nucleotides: TGCGCCAGCAGCTTGCAGGGACAGGGGGTCGGGGAGACCCAGTACTTC.

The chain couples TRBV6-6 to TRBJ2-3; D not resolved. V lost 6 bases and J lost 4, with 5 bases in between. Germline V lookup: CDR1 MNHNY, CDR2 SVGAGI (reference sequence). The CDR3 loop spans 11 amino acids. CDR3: CASRGSDTQYF. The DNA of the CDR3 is TGTGCCAGCAGGGGGTCAGATACGCAGTATTTT.

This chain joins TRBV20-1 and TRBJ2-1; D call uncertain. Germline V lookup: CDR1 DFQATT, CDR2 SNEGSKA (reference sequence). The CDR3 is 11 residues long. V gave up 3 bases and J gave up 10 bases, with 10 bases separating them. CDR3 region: CSARGPREQFF. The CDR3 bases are TGCAGTGCTAGGGGCCCTCGGGAGCAGTTCTTC.

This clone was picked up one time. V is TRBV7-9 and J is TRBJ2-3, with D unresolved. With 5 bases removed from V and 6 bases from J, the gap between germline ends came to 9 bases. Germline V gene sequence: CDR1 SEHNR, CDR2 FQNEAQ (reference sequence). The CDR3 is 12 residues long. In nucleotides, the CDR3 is TGTGCCAGCAGCCTTGCAAGGGATACGCAGTATTTT. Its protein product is CASSLARDTQYF.

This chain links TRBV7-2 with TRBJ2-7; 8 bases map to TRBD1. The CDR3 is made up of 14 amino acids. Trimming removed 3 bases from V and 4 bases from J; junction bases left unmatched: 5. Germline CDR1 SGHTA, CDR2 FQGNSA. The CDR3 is CASSFDRGMYEQYF. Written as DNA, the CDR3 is TGTGCCAGCAGCTTTGACAGGGGCATGTACGAGCAGTACTTC. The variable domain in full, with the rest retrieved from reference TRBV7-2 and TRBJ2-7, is GAGVSQSPSNKVTEKGKDVELRCDPISGHTALYWYRQSLGQGLEFLIYFQGNSAPDKSGLPSDRFSAERTGGSVSTLTIQRTQQEDSAVYLCASSFDRGMYEQYFGPGTRLTVT.

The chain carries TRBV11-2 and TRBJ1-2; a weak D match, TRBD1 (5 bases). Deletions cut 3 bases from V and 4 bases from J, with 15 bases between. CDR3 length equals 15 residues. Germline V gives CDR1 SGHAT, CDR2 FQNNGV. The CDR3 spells CASSFEKGRVYGYTF. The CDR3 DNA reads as TGTGCCAGCAGCTTCGAAAAGGGACGGGTCTATGGCTACACCTTC.

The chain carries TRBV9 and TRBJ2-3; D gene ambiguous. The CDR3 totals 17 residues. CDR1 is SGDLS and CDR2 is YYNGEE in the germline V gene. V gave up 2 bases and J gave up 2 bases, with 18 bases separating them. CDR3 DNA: TGTGCCAGCAGCGTCAGCGTTGAGTCTTCCCACACAGATACGCAGTATTTT. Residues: CASSVSVESSHTDTQYF.

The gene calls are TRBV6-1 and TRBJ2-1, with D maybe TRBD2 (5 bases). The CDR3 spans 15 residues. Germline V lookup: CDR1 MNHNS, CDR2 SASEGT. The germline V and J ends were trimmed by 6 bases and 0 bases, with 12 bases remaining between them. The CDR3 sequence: CASRPPGYSYNEQFF. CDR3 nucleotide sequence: TGTGCCAGCAGACCCCCGGGGTACTCCTACAATGAGCAGTTCTTC.

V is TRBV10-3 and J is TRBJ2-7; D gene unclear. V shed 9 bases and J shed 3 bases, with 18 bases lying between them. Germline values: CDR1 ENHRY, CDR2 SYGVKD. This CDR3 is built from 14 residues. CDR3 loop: CAISLRSQVYEQYF. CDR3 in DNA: TGTGCCATTTCTCTAAGAAGCCAGGTCTACGAGCAGTACTTC.

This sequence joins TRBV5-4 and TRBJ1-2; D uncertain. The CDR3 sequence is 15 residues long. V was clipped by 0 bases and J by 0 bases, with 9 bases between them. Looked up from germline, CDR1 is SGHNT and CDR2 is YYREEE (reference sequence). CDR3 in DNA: TGTGCCAGCAGCTTGGTCGGCAGATCTAACTATGGCTACACCTTC. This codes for CASSLVGRSNYGYTF. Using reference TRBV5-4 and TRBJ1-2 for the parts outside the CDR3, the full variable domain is ETGVTQSPTHLIKTRGQQVTLRCSSQSGHNTVSWYQQALGQGPQFIFQYYREEENGRGNFPPRFSGLQFPNYSSELNVNALELDDSALYLCASSLVGRSNYGYTFGSGTRLTVV.

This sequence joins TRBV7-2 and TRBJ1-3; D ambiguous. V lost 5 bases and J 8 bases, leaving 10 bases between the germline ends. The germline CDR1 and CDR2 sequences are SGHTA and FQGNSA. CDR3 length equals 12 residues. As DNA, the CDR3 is TGTGCCAGCAGCCTGCCCGAGTACACCATATATTTT. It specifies CASSLPEYTIYF.

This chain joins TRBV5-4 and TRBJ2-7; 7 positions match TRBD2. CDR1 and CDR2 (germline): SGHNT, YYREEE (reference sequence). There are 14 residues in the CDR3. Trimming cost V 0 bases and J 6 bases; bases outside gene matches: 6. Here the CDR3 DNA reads TGTGCCAGCAGCTTGGGTGGGAGGGCCGCCGAGCAGTACTTC. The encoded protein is CASSLGGRAAEQYF.

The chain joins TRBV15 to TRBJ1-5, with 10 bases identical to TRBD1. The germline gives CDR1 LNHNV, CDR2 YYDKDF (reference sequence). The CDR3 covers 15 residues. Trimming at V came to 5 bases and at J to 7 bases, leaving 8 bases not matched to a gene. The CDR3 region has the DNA TGTGCCACCAGCCTGACAGGGGGCATGGGACAGCCCCAGCATTTT. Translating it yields CATSLTGGMGQPQHF.

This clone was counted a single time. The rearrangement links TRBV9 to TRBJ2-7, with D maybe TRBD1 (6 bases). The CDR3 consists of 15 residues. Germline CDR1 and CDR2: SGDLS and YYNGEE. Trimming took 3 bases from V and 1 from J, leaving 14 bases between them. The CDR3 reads CASSESGTPSYEQYF. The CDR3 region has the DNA TGTGCCAGCAGCGAGTCCGGGACACCATCCTACGAGCAGTACTTC.

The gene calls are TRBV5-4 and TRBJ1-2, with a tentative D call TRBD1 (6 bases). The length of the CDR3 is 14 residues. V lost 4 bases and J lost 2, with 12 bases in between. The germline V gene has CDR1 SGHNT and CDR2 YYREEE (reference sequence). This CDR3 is CASSDRPGNYGYTF. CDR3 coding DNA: TGTGCCAGCAGCGACAGGCCGGGAAACTATGGCTACACCTTC. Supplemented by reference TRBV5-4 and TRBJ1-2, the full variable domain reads ETGVTQSPTHLIKTRGQQVTLRCSSQSGHNTVSWYQQALGQGPQFIFQYYREEENGRGNFPPRFSGLQFPNYSSELNVNALELDDSALYLCASSDRPGNYGYTFGSGTRLTVV.

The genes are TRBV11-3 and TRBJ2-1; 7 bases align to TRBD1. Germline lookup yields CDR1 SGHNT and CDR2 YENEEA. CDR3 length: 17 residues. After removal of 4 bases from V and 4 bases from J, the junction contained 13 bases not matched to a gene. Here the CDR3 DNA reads TGTGCCAGCAGCTCAACACGTAACAGGGGTGGTTACAATGAGCAGTTCTTC. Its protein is CASSSTRNRGGYNEQFF.